Shown below are 27 T cell receptor beta chains from a single sample sequenced in a study of CD8 T cells in ankylosing spondylitis. Study-level results: What appeared characteristic of ankylosing spondylitis blood was a TCR beta motif of under 10 highly homologous variants.

The antigens of these receptors remain unknown. Each CDR3 protein gets one entry after TCRdb re-called the 5' RACE reads with MiXCR. Here the sample spans about 450,000 distinct CDR3 sequences, 25% to 30% being singletons. Sequenced: blood, either unsorted or a sorted T cell fraction (not recorded which). The receptors derive from a male donor with ankylosing spondylitis.

A few counts support this clonotype. The chain carries TRBV5-1 and TRBJ2-5, with D tentatively TRBD1 (5 bases). There are 14 residues in the CDR3. Germline V CDR1 and CDR2: SGHRS, YFSETQ. V gave up 0 bases and J gave up 2 bases, with 8 bases separating them. The CDR3 sequence: CASSLASGQETQYF. CDR3 sequence (DNA): TGCGCCAGCAGCTTGGCTTCAGGGCAAGAGACCCAGTACTTC.

V and J are TRBV20-1 and TRBJ2-5, with TRBD2 as a possible D gene (5 bases). Germline values: CDR1 DFQATT, CDR2 SNEGSKA (reference sequence). The V gene lost 3 bases and the J gene lost 1 base, with 18 bases spanning the gap. The CDR3 totals 16 residues. CDR3 protein: CSASKFARDTQETQYF. DNA of the CDR3: TGCAGTGCTAGTAAATTTGCACGGGATACCCAAGAGACCCAGTACTTC.

The chain combines TRBV20-1 with TRBJ1-6; 9 bases are a match to TRBD1. The trim removed 5 bases at V and 8 bases at J, leaving 4 bases unmatched. This CDR3 is built from 13 residues. Germline V gene data show CDR1 as DFQATT and CDR2 as SNEGSKA (reference sequence). The CDR3 reads CSASGQGDSPLHF. The CDR3 DNA reads as TGCAGTGCTTCGGGACAGGGAGATTCACCCCTCCACTTT.

The chain uses TRBV5-6 and TRBJ2-1; 8 nucleotides match TRBD2. Per the germline V gene, CDR1 is SGHDT and CDR2 is YYEEEE. The CDR3 contains 15 residues. Trimming removed 0 bases from V and 9 bases from J; junction bases left unmatched: 8. The CDR3 spells CASSLVNSLAGEQFF. CDR3 in DNA: TGTGCCAGCAGCTTGGTCAATTCTCTAGCGGGTGAGCAGTTCTTC.

This clonotype was seen a few times. The V gene is TRBV10-1, the J gene TRBJ1-1, with D perhaps matching TRBD1 (6 bases). The CDR3 runs 14 residues. With 5 bases removed from V and 4 bases from J, the gap between germline ends came to 14 bases. The V gene's germline CDR1 is WNHNN and CDR2 SYGVQD (reference sequence). CDR3 nucleotide sequence: TGCGCCAGCAGTTCTGCCCAGGGGACCACTGAAGCTTTCTTT. Translated: CASSSAQGTTEAFF.

The V and J genes are TRBV7-2 and TRBJ2-7; 13 nucleotides align to TRBD2. V lost 5 bases to trimming and J lost 7 bases; unmatched junction nucleotides: 5. The germline gives CDR1 SGHTA, CDR2 FQGNSA. The CDR3 runs to 14 residues. In nucleotides, the CDR3 is TGTGCCAGCAGCGCAGGACTAGCGGGAGAAGAGCAGTACTTC. It is translated as CASSAGLAGEEQYF.

The chain combines TRBV20-1 with TRBJ2-1, with D perhaps matching TRBD2 (6 bases). The germline V and J ends were trimmed by 4 bases and 2 bases, with 15 bases remaining between them. The CDR3 totals 15 residues. Germline V gene sequence: CDR1 DFQATT, CDR2 SNEGSKA (reference sequence). The CDR3 protein is CSATTLLATYNEQFF. Written as DNA, the CDR3 is TGCAGTGCTACGACCCTTCTAGCGACCTACAATGAGCAGTTCTTC.

This clonotype was found many times. The chain uses TRBV18 and TRBJ2-2, with D possibly matching TRBD2 (5 bases). Germline CDR1 and CDR2: KGHSH and LQKENI. V was cut by 1 base and J by 6 bases, with 9 bases left in between. The CDR3 is 14 amino acids. The chain's CDR3 is CASSPRPEAGELFF. The CDR3 DNA is TGTGCCAGCTCACCACGGCCGGAGGCCGGGGAGCTGTTTTTT.

This clonotype was seen more than once but under ten times. This rearrangement joins TRBV5-1 to TRBJ1-2; D unresolved. The CDR3 spans 13 residues. Germline CDR1 reads SGHRS; CDR2 reads YFSETQ. V was cut by 2 bases and J by 3 bases, with 8 bases left in between. CDR3 region: CASSLQSHYGYTF. Here the CDR3 DNA reads TGCGCCAGCAGCTTACAATCTCACTATGGCTACACCTTC.

The table lists this clonotype with many counts. The CDR3 nucleotides read TGTGCCAGCAGCCAAGCGGGGAGCTCCTACAATGAGCAGTTCTTC. This sequence encodes CASSQAGSSYNEQFF. The chain is built from TRBV3-1 and TRBJ2-1; D is possibly TRBD2 (5 bases). Looked up from germline, CDR1 is LGHDT and CDR2 is YNNKEL (reference sequence). The V gene lost 1 base and the J gene lost 0 bases, with 7 bases spanning the gap. The CDR3 has 15 amino acids.

A few counts support this clonotype. The chain links TRBV7-9 to TRBJ2-3, with D uncertain. This CDR3 has 11 residues. V was shortened by 5 bases and J by 10 bases, with 10 bases between the two germline ends. In germline, CDR1 is SEHNR, CDR2 FQNEAQ (reference sequence). The DNA for the CDR3 is TGTGCCAGCAGCCCTGAGATGGCGCAGTATTTT. Its translation is CASSPEMAQYF.

The chain uses TRBV9 and TRBJ2-5; 7 nucleotides line up with TRBD1. Germline V CDR1 and CDR2: SGDLS, YYNGEE. CDR3 length: 14 amino acids. The trim removed 4 bases at V and 3 bases at J, leaving 6 bases unmatched. As DNA, the CDR3 is TGTGCCAGCAGCCCGGGACAGCTTGAAGAGACCCAGTACTTC. Translating gives CASSPGQLEETQYF.

This chain uses TRBV30 with TRBJ1-5; no reliable D call. Trimming cost V 2 bases and J 5 bases, with 10 bases left between them. CDR1 is GTSNPN, CDR2 SVGIG, per germline (reference sequence). This CDR3 comprises 13 residues. The CDR3 nucleotides are TGTGCCTGGAGTCCGGAAAGCGATCAGCCCCAGCATTTT. Translating gives CAWSPESDQPQHF.

The gene calls are TRBV6-1 and TRBJ2-5; 7 bases agree with TRBD2. The CDR3 contains 15 residues. Germline-derived CDR1 and CDR2 are MNHNS and SASEGT. Trimming cost V 0 bases and J 5 bases; bases outside gene matches: 6. The CDR3 reads CASSEAPRRGETQYF. CDR3 DNA: TGTGCCAGCAGTGAAGCCCCTAGGCGGGGGGAGACCCAGTACTTC.

This clonotype was observed a few times. The chain is built from TRBV12-3 or TRBV12-4 and TRBJ1-5; 7 nucleotides match TRBD1. The CDR3 has 17 residues. J lost 1 base, V lost 2 bases, and 8 bases had no gene match. CDR3 bases: TGTGCCAGCAGTTTACGGGACAGTGTCTGGAGCAATCAGCCCCAGCATTTT. This translates into CASSLRDSVWSNQPQHF.

The chain employs TRBV29-1 and TRBJ2-5, with D tentatively TRBD2 (6 bases). Germline CDR1 reads SQVTM; CDR2 reads ANQGSEA. CDR3 length: 12 residues. Trimming pared 6 bases from V and 6 bases from J, leaving 14 bases between. The CDR3 nucleotides are TGCAGCGTAGCGGGCGGAGGAAAGACCCAGTACTTC. Translation: CSVAGGGKTQYF.

The rearrangement uses TRBV5-1 and TRBJ1-2; no clear D gene. V was trimmed by 4 bases and J by 4 bases, leaving 17 bases between them. In germline, CDR1 is SGHRS, CDR2 YFSETQ. This CDR3 is 15 amino acids long. DNA of the CDR3: TGCGCCAGCAGCGACTCGACTTTGGGCACCTATGGCTACACCTTC. This codes for CASSDSTLGTYGYTF. The full variable domain, rest sourced from reference TRBV5-1 and TRBJ1-2, is KAGVTQTPRYLIKTRGQQVTLSCSPISGHRSVSWYQQTPGQGLQFLFEYFSETQRNKGNFPGRFSGRQFSNSRSEMNVSTLELGDSALYLCASSDSTLGTYGYTFGSGTRLTVV.

The chain recombines TRBV6-1 with TRBJ2-7; D could derive from TRBD1 or TRBD2 (6 bases each). The CDR3 runs 14 residues. V dropped 8 bases and J dropped 0 bases, with 14 bases sitting between them. Germline-derived CDR1 and CDR2 are MNHNS and SASEGT. CDR3 bases: TGTGCCAGCTGTCGGGGGCCCTTCTCCTACGAGCAGTACGTC. It is translated as CASCRGPFSYEQYV.

The J gene is TRBJ2-3, the V gene TRBV7-9; 10 positions agree with TRBD2. V shed 1 base, J shed 14 bases, and the junction held 6 bases outside the gene matches. The CDR3 runs 13 residues. Germline V gene sequence: CDR1 SEHNR, CDR2 FQNEAQ (reference sequence). CDR3 sequence: CASSLGLAGRPYF. CDR3 bases: TGTGCCAGCAGCTTAGGACTAGCGGGTCGACCGTATTTT. The whole variable domain, filled in from reference TRBV7-9 and TRBJ2-3, reads DTGVSQNPRHKITKRGQNVTFRCDPISEHNRLYWYRQTLGQGPEFLTYFQNEAQLEKSRLLSDRFSAERPKGSFSTLEIQRTEQGDSAMYLCASSLGLAGRPYFGPGTRLTVL.

This clonotype was found a few times. The chain uses TRBV20-1 and TRBJ2-1; D unclear. The germline V gene has CDR1 DFQATT and CDR2 SNEGSKA (reference sequence). The CDR3 is 17 amino acids. Trimming cost V 1 base and J 3 bases, with 19 bases left between them. Here the CDR3 DNA reads TGCAGTGCTAGAGCGCCGACCCAGGAAAGAGTCTACAATGAGCAGTTCTTC. It encodes CSARAPTQERVYNEQFF.

This clonotype was seen more than once but under ten times. The chain is built from TRBV21-1 and TRBJ2-3; the table names TRBD2, a call not compared with the DNA. TRBV21-1 corresponds to a pseudogene. The CDR3 loop spans 15 amino acids. The DNA for the CDR3 is TGTGCCAGCAGCAAGGGGCTAGCGGGTTCAGATACGCAGTATTTT. It specifies CASSKGLAGSDTQYF.

The V gene is TRBV20-1, the J gene TRBJ2-1; 7 bases agree with TRBD2. CDR1 is DFQATT and CDR2 is SNEGSKA in the germline V gene (reference sequence). The CDR3 is made up of 16 amino acids. V shed 1 base and J 0 bases; nucleotides not matched to a gene: 6. CDR3 in amino acids: CSARGSGKSSYNEQFF. DNA of the CDR3: TGCAGTGCTAGAGGGAGCGGGAAGAGCTCCTACAATGAGCAGTTCTTC.

This clonotype is medium-sized (0.01 to 0.1%) in the sample. CDR3 sequence: CASSPAKGGPSRTYNEQFF. CDR3 sequence (DNA): TGTGCCAGCAGCCCGGCGAAGGGGGGGCCTAGCCGAACCTACAATGAGCAGTTCTTC. The rearrangement joins TRBV11-2 to TRBJ2-1; the D gene is possibly TRBD2 (7 bases). Trimming removed 5 bases at V and 2 bases at J, with 25 bases between. The CDR3 has 19 amino acids. Germline CDR1 SGHAT, CDR2 FQNNGV.

This clonotype was detected only a few times. The gene calls are TRBV20-1 and TRBJ1-1; weak D call: TRBD1 (5 bases). CDR3 length: 12 amino acids. The V end lost 3 bases, the J end lost 5 bases, and 10 bases lay between the germline ends. Germline CDR1 and CDR2: DFQATT and SNEGSKA (reference sequence). The CDR3 is CSASWGETEAFF. CDR3 DNA sequence: TGCAGTGCTAGCTGGGGCGAAACTGAAGCTTTCTTT.

This clonotype was seen at least ten times. The V call is TRBV7-2, the J call TRBJ1-1, with a weak D call TRBD1 (6 bases). This CDR3 is 13 amino acids long. From germline, CDR1 is SGHTA and CDR2 FQGNSA. With 5 bases removed from V and 1 base from J, the gap between germline ends came to 8 bases. CDR3 nucleotide sequence: TGTGCCAGCAGCCAAGGGGGGAACACTGAAGCTTTCTTT. Translated, it gives CASSQGGNTEAFF.

This clonotype showed up just a few times. The chain uses TRBV20-1 and TRBJ2-1; 11 positions match TRBD2. Germline V gene lookup returns CDR1 DFQATT and CDR2 SNEGSKA (reference sequence). The CDR3 runs 15 residues. The V segment lost 6 bases and the J segment 6 bases; nucleotides outside the gene matches: 10. Written as DNA, the CDR3 is TGCAGTGCACCTCGACTAGCGGGGATAACCAATGAGCAGTTCTTC. As protein: CSAPRLAGITNEQFF.

J is TRBJ1-3 and V is TRBV7-2; D not resolved. The CDR3 has 15 residues. Germline V gene lookup returns CDR1 SGHTA and CDR2 FQGNSA. The germline V and J ends were trimmed by 1 base and 4 bases, with 11 bases remaining between them. In DNA form, the CDR3 reads TGTGCCAGCAGCTTAGACGGGCTTGGCGGAAACACCATATATTTT. Protein: CASSLDGLGGNTIYF. Full variable domain (outside the CDR3, taken from reference TRBV7-2 and TRBJ1-3): GAGVSQSPSNKVTEKGKDVELRCDPISGHTALYWYRQSLGQGLEFLIYFQGNSAPDKSGLPSDRFSAERTGGSVSTLTIQRTQQEDSAVYLCASSLDGLGGNTIYFGEGSWLTVV.